This T cell receptor (beta chain) was captured by sequencing in a study of cytomegalovirus exposure and HLA in healthy donors. V was shortened by 0 bases and J by 5 bases, with 15 bases between the two germline ends. Germline CDR1 and CDR2: SGHNT and YYREEE (reference sequence). This CDR3 region has 15 residues. Use of 60 Vbeta and 13 Jbeta primers characterized the PCR. TCRdb's table, derived via immunoSEQ multiplex PCR, lists solely in-frame clones and lacks some. This sample's table reports approximately 58,000 clones. The chain is built from TRBV5-4 and TRBJ2-7; D perhaps matches TRBD2 (6 bases). The sample was PBMCs. The TCR comes from a woman aged 45 to 65 in good health and CMV-seropositive. DNA for the CDR3: TGTGCCAGCAGCTTGGCCTTCGGGAGCCTTAACGAGCAGTACTTC. Translation gives CASSLAFGSLNEQYF. Full variable domain (missing parts from reference TRBV5-4 and TRBJ2-7): ETGVTQSPTHLIKTRGQQVTLRCSSQSGHNTVSWYQQALGQGPQFIFQYYREEENGRGNFPPRFSGLQFPNYSSELNVNALELDDSALYLCASSLAFGSLNEQYFGPGTRLTVT.